These 9 T cell receptor beta chains share one sample of origin, sequenced in a study of PD-1 blockade in classical Hodgkin lymphoma (dated by TCRdb to about 2020). Libraries came from the immunoSEQ multiplex PCR assay. TCRdb mirrors the immuneACCESS table, restricted to in-frame sequences. Some clones are absent from its copies; in checked studies, under half trace to an unresolved V gene, and the reason for the others is unknown. This sample comprises 90,000 to 120,000 clones, about nine tenths of them detected only once. Jointly, the top ten make up 15% to 20% of the sample. Reading the label with the study, this specimen's time point is: cycle 2 day 1 (C2D1) of nivolumab. Every trial patient had relapsed following autologous stem cell transplantation, and prior brentuximab vedotin exposure was what differed among cohorts A, B and C. Sequenced here: peripheral blood mononuclear cells (PBMCs), sampled before the second cycle of nivolumab. All receptors come from a human donor with classical Hodgkin lymphoma.

This rearrangement joins TRBV28 to TRBJ2-7; possible D gene TRBD2, 6 bases. This CDR3 has 15 amino acids. Between the trimmed V and J ends, which lost 10 bases and 5 bases, there was a span of 24 bases. The V gene's germline CDR1 is MDHEN and CDR2 SYDVKM. The CDR3 DNA sequence: TGTGCCACCCTCCTAGCGAGACAGAGTGTCGACGAGCAGTACTTC. Translating it yields CATLLARQSVDEQYF.

The genes are TRBV9 and TRBJ1-2; 7 bases line up with TRBD1. There are 16 residues in the CDR3. Per germline, CDR1 SGDLS and CDR2 YYNGEE. V lost 3 bases and J lost 6; bases outside the gene matches: 14. The CDR3 coding sequence is TGTGCCAGCAGCGCCCGAGGGGGCACCTTAGGGGATGGCTACACCTTC. Translation gives CASSARGGTLGDGYTF.

This chain links TRBV5-5 with TRBJ2-7, with TRBD2 matching 13 bases. This CDR3 is 16 amino acids long. J lost 7 bases, V lost 4 bases, and 11 bases had no gene match. Germline-derived CDR1 and CDR2 are SGHKS and YYEKEE (reference sequence). The DNA for the CDR3 is TGTGCCAGCAGCCACCTTTCGGGACTAGCGGGAAATGAGCAGTACTTC. Translated, it gives CASSHLSGLAGNEQYF. Using reference TRBV5-5 and TRBJ2-7 for the parts outside the CDR3, the full variable domain is DAGVTQSPTHLIKTRGQQVTLRCSPISGHKSVSWYQQVLGQGPQFIFQYYEKEERGRGNFPDRFSARQFPNYSSELNVNALLLGDSALYLCASSHLSGLAGNEQYFGPGTRLTVT.

CDR3 loop: CASSSLAGAPYEQYF. The CDR3 DNA reads TGTGCCAGCAGTTCTCTAGCGGGGGCGCCCTACGAGCAGTACTTC. This chain connects TRBV27 to TRBJ2-7; 10 bases map to TRBD2. This CDR3 comprises 15 residues. V was pared by 4 bases and J by 2 bases, with 5 bases of the junction left unmatched. Looked up from germline, CDR1 is MNHEY and CDR2 is SMNVEV (reference sequence).

The rearrangement joins TRBV7-9 to TRBJ2-7; 7 bases map to TRBD2. J gave up 0 bases and V 3 bases, and 11 bases lay outside the gene matches. Per the germline V gene, CDR1 is SEHNR and CDR2 is FQNEAQ (reference sequence). The CDR3 is made up of 17 amino acids. Here the CDR3 DNA reads TGTGCCAGCAGCTTGTTCCCAAGCTGGGAGGGCTCCTACGAGCAGTACTTC. It is translated as CASSLFPSWEGSYEQYF.

The chain has TRBV27 and TRBJ2-3; 14 positions agree with TRBD2. The V segment lost 6 bases and the J segment 5 bases; nucleotides outside the gene matches: 1. The CDR3 contains 14 residues. Germline lookup yields CDR1 MNHEY and CDR2 SMNVEV (reference sequence). In nucleotides, the CDR3 is TGTGCCAGCAGAGGACTAGCGGGGGGAGATACGCAGTATTTT. Its protein is CASRGLAGGDTQYF.

This clone showed up just a few times. The chain couples TRBV19 to TRBJ2-1, with 11 nucleotides matching TRBD2. This CDR3 is built from 16 residues. The germline V gene encodes CDR1 LNHDA and CDR2 SQIVND (reference sequence). Trimming took 5 bases from V and 4 from J; bases not matched to a gene: 7. In DNA, the CDR3 is TGTGCCAGTAGTTACTGGGCTAGCGGGGGGTACAATGAGCAGTTCTTC. It specifies CASSYWASGGYNEQFF.

This sequence joins TRBV4-3 and TRBJ2-5; D not resolved. This CDR3 comprises 15 residues. Germline V gives CDR1 LGHNA, CDR2 YSLEER. V was trimmed by 0 bases and J by 5 bases, leaving 13 bases between them. The CDR3 loop reads CASSQDGWARETQYF. The CDR3 nucleotides read TGCGCCAGCAGCCAAGATGGGTGGGCAAGGGAGACCCAGTACTTC.

This chain uses TRBV5-1 with TRBJ2-3, with 13 bases matching TRBD2. This CDR3 is built from 15 residues. Losses at the gene ends were 8 bases for V and 1 base for J; bases not matched to a gene: 4. Per germline, CDR1 SGHRS and CDR2 YFSETQ. The CDR3 loop reads CASKLAGGGTDTQYF. The CDR3, as DNA: TGCGCCAGTAAACTAGCGGGAGGGGGCACAGATACGCAGTATTTT.